Listed here are 12 T cell receptor beta chains from one sample, sequenced in a study of shared clonotypes between healthy human individuals. The data were produced by immunoSEQ multiplex PCR, yet TCRdb's version contains in-frame clones alone and is incomplete. The data show a few million clones, 93% seen once. Selected positively for CCR7 and CD45RO-negative, naive CD8 cells excluded terminally differentiated effector memory CD45RA+ cells. The sequenced material came from naive CD8+ T cells from PBMCs. The receptors were sampled from a man aged 18 to 30 in good health. Some clones in this sample may be carry-over from other donors' samples.

As concerns this clone: Relative to the germline gene, one junction end is altered; a read error may explain this. The chain recombines TRBV7-3 with TRBJ2-1; 7 positions agree with TRBD1. Germline V gives CDR1 SGHTA, CDR2 FQGTGA. This CDR3 is built from 16 residues. CDR3 sequence reads: CASSITPGTAYNEQFF. CDR3 DNA: TGTGCCAGCAGCATAACCCCAGGGACAGCCTACAATGAGCAGTTCTTC.

V is TRBV10-3 and J is TRBJ1-2, with D tentatively TRBD1 (5 bases). CDR3 size: 12 residues. Germline V CDR1 and CDR2: ENHRY, SYGVKD. V lost 6 bases to trimming and J lost 4 bases, with 9 bases between them. This chain's CDR3 is CAISQDSYGYTF. CDR3 DNA sequence: TGTGCCATCAGCCAAGACAGCTATGGCTACACCTTC.

The V and J genes are TRBV7-9 and TRBJ2-1; 8 bases match TRBD1. V lost 5 bases, J lost 6 bases, and 12 bases stayed unmatched. This CDR3 region has 16 residues. CDR1 and CDR2 from the germline V gene are SEHNR and FQNEAQ (reference sequence). The CDR3 sequence is CASSLTDGQGSNEQFF. In DNA form, the CDR3 reads TGTGCCAGCAGCCTAACCGATGGACAGGGTAGCAATGAGCAGTTCTTC. The variable domain in full, completed from reference TRBV7-9 and TRBJ2-1, reads DTGVSQNPRHKITKRGQNVTFRCDPISEHNRLYWYRQTLGQGPEFLTYFQNEAQLEKSRLLSDRFSAERPKGSFSTLEIQRTEQGDSAMYLCASSLTDGQGSNEQFFGPGTRLTVL.

This rearrangement joins TRBV19 to TRBJ2-3; the D is unclear. The CDR3 sequence is 16 residues long. V was pared by 3 bases and J by 4 bases, with 17 bases between. The V gene's germline CDR1 is LNHDA and CDR2 SQIVND (reference sequence). CDR3 protein: CASSIGGSPYADTQYF. CDR3 coding DNA: TGTGCCAGTAGTATCGGCGGCTCCCCCTACGCAGATACGCAGTATTTT.

The chain recombines TRBV9 with TRBJ2-1, with D possibly matching TRBD1 (6 bases). V lost 0 bases and J lost 8, with 15 bases in between. CDR3 size: 15 residues. Germline CDR1 is SGDLS and CDR2 is YYNGEE. The CDR3 nucleotides are TGTGCCAGCAGCGTAGCCGGCAGGGGCGGTGATGAGCAGTTCTTC. Protein product: CASSVAGRGGDEQFF.

The chain links TRBV5-6 to TRBJ2-2; 7 positions agree with TRBD1. V was pared by 4 bases and J by 1 base, with 1 base of the junction left unmatched. The CDR3 is made up of 14 amino acids. CDR1 is SGHDT, CDR2 YYEEEE, per germline. This CDR3 is CASSRDRNTGELFF. The DNA of the CDR3 is TGTGCCAGCAGCCGGGACAGGAACACCGGGGAGCTGTTTTTT.

The V and J genes are TRBV11-2 and TRBJ2-1; D possibly matches TRBD1 or TRBD2 (5 bases each). Germline values: CDR1 SGHAT, CDR2 FQNNGV. This CDR3 has 18 residues. Trimming removed 4 bases at V and 8 bases at J, with 27 bases between. CDR3 protein: CASSSGWSLRDDGDEQFF. The CDR3 coding sequence is TGTGCCAGCAGCTCCGGTTGGTCTCTCAGGGACGATGGGGATGAGCAGTTCTTC. The variable domain in full, completed from reference TRBV11-2 and TRBJ2-1, reads EAGVAQSPRYKIIEKRQSVAFWCNPISGHATLYWYQQILGQGPKLLIQFQNNGVVDDSQLPKDRFSAERLKGVDSTLKIQPAKLEDSAVYLCASSSGWSLRDDGDEQFFGPGTRLTVL.

V gene TRBV6-5 combines with J gene TRBJ1-2, with D tentatively TRBD1 (6 bases). The length of the CDR3 is 15 residues. Germline CDR1 reads MNHEY; CDR2 reads SVGAGI. The V and J ends lost 6 bases and 4 bases respectively, with 18 bases between them. CDR3 in amino acids: CASSPRQVHLYGYTF. The CDR3, as DNA: TGTGCCAGCAGCCCCCGACAGGTTCATCTCTATGGCTACACCTTC.

V and J are TRBV9 and TRBJ2-1; 7 positions agree with TRBD1. Looked up from germline, CDR1 is SGDLS and CDR2 is YYNGEE. The CDR3 runs 18 residues. V trimming: 0 bases; J trimming: 0 bases; junction bases outside the gene matches: 9. CDR3 sequence (DNA): TGTGCCAGCAGCGTAGTTAGTACAGGGGCGAGCTCCTACAATGAGCAGTTCTTC. Its protein is CASSVVSTGASSYNEQFF.

To note about this clone: Lacking the conserved final phenylalanine or tryptophan, this CDR3 likely reflects a read error. It is unclear where the CDR3 begins or ends on the DNA, so no DNA is shown, and the CDR3 is as TCRdb lists it. The chain recombines TRBV4-3 with TRBJ1-2. The CDR3 is 9 amino acids long, termini counted. Germline assignment: CDR1 LGHNA and CDR2 YSLEER. The CDR3: CASSQSDLS.

This chain uses TRBV4-1 with TRBJ2-5; 8 nucleotides align to TRBD2. The germline V gene has CDR1 MGHRA and CDR2 YSYEKL. The CDR3 has 15 residues. The V segment lost 1 base and the J segment 3 bases; nucleotides outside the gene matches: 4. The DNA for the CDR3 is TGCGCCAGCAGCCAAGGGTCGGGACTAGAAGAGACCCAGTACTTC. As protein: CASSQGSGLEETQYF.

The chain is built from TRBV5-6 and TRBJ2-7; D possibly matches TRBD1 or TRBD2 (5 bases each). The CDR3 consists of 14 residues. CDR1 and CDR2 from the germline V gene are SGHDT and YYEEEE. Trimming shortened V by 4 bases and J by 3 bases, and 14 bases separated the two germline ends. The CDR3 coding sequence is TGTGCCAGCAGCCCGAGGGGCAACCACTACGAGCAGTACTTC. Its protein is CASSPRGNHYEQYF.